Following are 31 T cell receptor beta chains from one sample sequenced in a study of beta chain features in type 1 diabetes. Every bit of the isolated RNA underwent reverse transcription, so sequencing read expressed TCRB transcripts. Here immunoSEQ multiplex PCR was the method, and the copy in TCRdb shows in-frame clones only, minus some. This sample has around 300,000 clones, with roughly 9.6% found just once. The sequencing sample was made of naive CD4+ T cells from blood. The origin of the receptors is a woman aged 30 to 39 in good health.

This clone was detected a few times. The rearrangement uses TRBV28 and TRBJ2-7, with 8 positions matching TRBD2. Germline loops: CDR1 MDHEN, CDR2 SYDVKM. V was clipped by 5 bases and J by 2 bases; unmatched bases: 8. The CDR3 extends over 15 amino acids. For the CDR3, the DNA is TGTGCCAGCAGTCCCCAACGACTAGCGACCTACGAGCAGTACTTC. Residues: CASSPQRLATYEQYF. The whole variable domain, remainder taken from reference TRBV28 and TRBJ2-7, is DVKVTQSSRYLVKRTGEKVFLECVQDMDHENMFWYRQDPGLGLRLIYFSYDVKMKEKGDIPEGYSVSREKKERFSLILESASTNQTSMYLCASSPQRLATYEQYFGPGTRLTVT.

The table lists this clone with a few counts. The genes are TRBV6-5 and TRBJ2-3, with D perhaps TRBD2 (5 bases). Germline V gene data show CDR1 as MNHEY and CDR2 as SVGAGI. This CDR3 region has 16 residues. V was cut by 0 bases and J by 0 bases, with 10 bases left in between. The CDR3, as DNA: TGTGCCAGCAGTTACTCGGGGAGAACTAGCACAGATACGCAGTATTTT. Residues: CASSYSGRTSTDTQYF.

A few counts support this clone. In nucleotides, the CDR3 is TGTGCCTGGGGCTCCCAGGGGGGAATCGCTGAAGCTTTCTTT. As protein: CAWGSQGGIAEAFF. The rearrangement links TRBV30 to TRBJ1-1; 7 nucleotides align to TRBD1. Trimming removed 5 bases from V and 6 bases from J; junction bases left unmatched: 12. The CDR3 length is 14 residues. Germline values: CDR1 GTSNPN, CDR2 SVGIG (reference sequence).

The chain joins TRBV30 to TRBJ2-7; 11 positions match TRBD2. V lost 0 bases, J lost 6 bases, and 13 bases stayed unmatched. Germline V gene sequence: CDR1 GTSNPN, CDR2 SVGIG (reference sequence). The CDR3 is made up of 17 amino acids. CDR3 sequence (DNA): TGTGCCTGGAGTGTACATCCACTAGCGGGAGTATCTCTCGAGCAGTACTTC. Protein: CAWSVHPLAGVSLEQYF.

V usage is TRBV6-6 and J usage is TRBJ2-1; D perhaps matches TRBD2 (7 bases). Germline CDR1 reads MNHNY; CDR2 reads SVGAGI (reference sequence). Trimming cost V 5 bases and J 9 bases, with 20 bases left between them. CDR3 size: 15 residues. In nucleotides, the CDR3 is TGTGCCAGCAGTAAATCTAGCGGAGAAGGGGGTGAGCAGTTCTTC. It encodes CASSKSSGEGGEQFF.

This clone showed up just a few times. V is TRBV28 and J is TRBJ1-1, with a weak D call TRBD1 (5 bases). The CDR3 runs to 14 residues. Per germline, CDR1 MDHEN and CDR2 SYDVKM. Trimming left V 4 bases short and J 4 bases short, with 13 bases between. CDR3 bases: TGTGCCAGCAGTTCTCAGGGAGCGGGCACTGAAGCTTTCTTT. It yields the protein CASSSQGAGTEAFF.

The chain has TRBV7-9 and TRBJ1-5; 9 bases are a match to TRBD1. There are 16 residues in the CDR3. V lost 0 bases to trimming and J lost 4 bases; unmatched junction nucleotides: 4. Per the germline V gene, CDR1 is SEHNR and CDR2 is FQNEAQ (reference sequence). CDR3 DNA sequence: TGTGCCAGCAGCTTAGCGGGGACAGGGTATAATCAGCCCCAGCATTTT. The encoded protein is CASSLAGTGYNQPQHF.

This chain connects TRBV7-2 to TRBJ2-5; TRBD2 matches at 9 bases. CDR3 length: 16 amino acids. Germline CDR1 and CDR2: SGHTA and FQGNSA. J lost 5 bases, V lost 3 bases, and 10 bases had no gene match. This chain's CDR3 is CASSLVGGGGVETQYF. The CDR3, as DNA: TGTGCCAGCAGCTTGGTAGGAGGCGGGGGGGTGGAGACCCAGTACTTC.

This clone was seen a handful of times. The gene calls are TRBV15 and TRBJ1-5; no definite D call. CDR3 length: 15 amino acids. Germline lookup yields CDR1 LNHNV and CDR2 YYDKDF (reference sequence). Trimming stripped 6 bases from V and 0 bases from J, with 12 bases between. The CDR3 DNA reads TGTGCCACCAGATGGGAGCAGCATAGCAATCAGCCCCAGCATTTT. Translating gives CATRWEQHSNQPQHF. Based on the CDR3 plus reference TRBV15 and TRBJ1-5, the full variable domain is DAMVIQNPRYQVTQFGKPVTLSCSQTLNHNVMYWYQQKSSQAPKLLFHYYDKDFNNEADTPDNFQSRRPNTSFCFLDIRSPGLGDTAMYLCATRWEQHSNQPQHFGDGTRLSIL.

This clone showed up just a few times. The rearrangement uses TRBV4-3 and TRBJ1-2, with no clear D. The germline V gene has CDR1 LGHNA and CDR2 YSLEER. The V and J ends lost 0 bases and 4 bases respectively, with 18 bases between them. The CDR3 contains 17 residues. CDR3 in amino acids: CASSQDGAEPFAYGYTF. The CDR3 DNA sequence: TGCGCCAGCAGCCAAGATGGAGCTGAGCCATTCGCCTATGGCTACACCTTC.

The chain's CDR3 is CASSQDIVNIQYF. The DNA of the CDR3 is TGCGCCAGCAGCCAAGATATCGTGAACATTCAGTACTTC. The chain links TRBV4-3 to TRBJ2-4; D unclear. The CDR3 has 13 residues. Trimming pared 0 bases from V and 7 bases from J, leaving 7 bases between. Germline V gives CDR1 LGHNA, CDR2 YSLEER.

This clone was observed a handful of times. The V and J genes are TRBV5-1 and TRBJ2-3; possibly TRBD1 for D (6 bases). The V end was cut by 4 bases, the J end by 3 bases, with 15 bases between. Germline V gene sequence: CDR1 SGHRS, CDR2 YFSETQ. This CDR3 spans 15 amino acids. The CDR3 DNA reads TGCGCCAGCAGCACGGAAGGACAGAATACAGATACGCAGTATTTT. As protein: CASSTEGQNTDTQYF.

The genes are TRBV5-1 and TRBJ2-7, with 8 bases matching TRBD1. The J segment lost 3 bases and the V segment lost 4 bases, leaving 12 bases of the junction unmatched. The CDR3 has 16 amino acids. Germline lookup yields CDR1 SGHRS and CDR2 YFSETQ. The DNA of the CDR3 is TGCGCCAGCAGCCGCGTCGGACAGGGTAGGGTCTACGAGCAGTACTTC. Protein product: CASSRVGQGRVYEQYF.

This clone occurred a few times. The chain uses TRBV11-2 and TRBJ2-1; tentatively, D is TRBD2 (7 bases). CDR3 length: 16 residues. CDR1 is SGHAT, CDR2 FQNNGV, per germline. The V gene lost 6 bases and the J gene lost 0 bases, with 15 bases spanning the gap. CDR3 protein: CASSKVGGLSYNEQFF. The CDR3 DNA is TGTGCCAGCAGTAAGGTGGGGGGGCTCTCCTACAATGAGCAGTTCTTC.

The chain combines TRBV29-1 with TRBJ2-7; TRBD2 agrees at 10 bases. The CDR3 has 16 residues. Unmatched junction bases numbered 13, after V lost 6 bases and J lost 2 bases. In germline, CDR1 is SQVTM, CDR2 ANQGSEA. The CDR3 is CSVRGNSGRSTYEQYF. The CDR3 DNA is TGCAGCGTACGGGGGAATAGCGGGAGGTCAACCTACGAGCAGTACTTC.

The chain couples TRBV27 to TRBJ2-2; no firm D call. The CDR3 has 15 residues. The germline gives CDR1 MNHEY, CDR2 SMNVEV (reference sequence). The V end was cut by 2 bases, the J end by 7 bases, with 14 bases between. The CDR3 here is CASSLRGTAGGELFF. The DNA for the CDR3 is TGTGCCAGCAGTTTAAGAGGAACGGCCGGCGGGGAGCTGTTTTTT.

This clone was observed a few times. The chain links TRBV11-2 to TRBJ2-1; 15 bases agree with TRBD2. The germline V gene has CDR1 SGHAT and CDR2 FQNNGV. Trimming at V came to 3 bases and at J to 7 bases, leaving 1 base not matched to a gene. The CDR3 contains 15 residues. CDR3 loop: CASSLGLAGGNEQFF. The CDR3 coding sequence is TGTGCCAGCAGCTTGGGACTAGCGGGAGGAAATGAGCAGTTCTTC.

This clone was counted only a few times. The chain links TRBV5-6 to TRBJ2-1; 7 bases are a match to TRBD1. V lost 3 bases to trimming and J lost 3 bases; unmatched junction nucleotides: 9. The CDR3 runs to 16 residues. Germline CDR1 SGHDT, CDR2 YYEEEE. The CDR3 loop is CASSWGQLSLYNEQFF. CDR3 coding DNA: TGTGCCAGCAGCTGGGGACAGCTTTCCCTCTACAATGAGCAGTTCTTC.

CDR3: CSALPGQGMYNEQFF. The CDR3 nucleotides read TGCAGCGCCCTACCGGGACAGGGGATGTACAATGAGCAGTTCTTC. The chain couples TRBV29-1 to TRBJ2-1, with 10 bases that match TRBD1. The V gene's germline CDR1 is SQVTM and CDR2 ANQGSEA. J gave up 4 bases and V 7 bases, and 10 bases lay outside the gene matches. The CDR3 is made up of 15 amino acids.

This clone has only a few counts. The V gene is TRBV28, the J gene TRBJ2-5, with D uncertain. The V and J ends lost 6 bases and 4 bases respectively, with 6 bases between them. CDR1 and CDR2 from the germline V gene are MDHEN and SYDVKM. This CDR3 spans 11 amino acids. CDR3 coding DNA: TGTGCCAGCAGCCACAGAGAGACCCAGTACTTC. As protein: CASSHRETQYF.

This chain connects TRBV7-9 to TRBJ2-4; 8 bases agree with TRBD1. This CDR3 region has 12 residues. V lost 5 bases to trimming and J lost 8 bases; unmatched junction nucleotides: 2. Germline CDR1 is SEHNR and CDR2 is FQNEAQ (reference sequence). The chain's CDR3 is CASSPTGDIQYF. CDR3 DNA: TGTGCCAGCAGCCCGACAGGGGACATTCAGTACTTC.

The CDR3 nucleotides read TGCGCCAGCAGCTTTGGGGGCGCTGAGGAGCCCCAGCATTTT. Amino acid sequence: CASSFGGAEEPQHF. The V call is TRBV5-1, the J call TRBJ1-5, with D perhaps matching TRBD1 (6 bases). Trimming removed 2 bases at V and 8 bases at J, with 14 bases between. Germline assignment: CDR1 SGHRS and CDR2 YFSETQ. The CDR3 has 14 residues. Together with reference TRBV5-1 and TRBJ1-5, the CDR3 gives the full variable domain: KAGVTQTPRYLIKTRGQQVTLSCSPISGHRSVSWYQQTPGQGLQFLFEYFSETQRNKGNFPGRFSGRQFSNSRSEMNVSTLELGDSALYLCASSFGGAEEPQHFGDGTRLSIL.

This clone has more than one count but fewer than ten. The genes are TRBV7-2 and TRBJ2-3, with 10 positions matching TRBD2. Germline V CDR1 and CDR2: SGHTA, FQGNSA. The CDR3 sequence is 16 residues long. V shed 4 bases, J shed 2 bases, and the junction held 6 bases outside the gene matches. Here the CDR3 DNA reads TGTGCCAGCAGCTCGCCTAGCGGGAGACTCACAGATACGCAGTATTTT. Protein sequence: CASSSPSGRLTDTQYF.

V usage is TRBV5-6 and J usage is TRBJ1-1; D possibly corresponds to TRBD1 (5 bases). Germline CDR1 SGHDT, CDR2 YYEEEE. The CDR3 consists of 14 residues. Trimming cost V 0 bases and J 3 bases, with 9 bases left between them. Here the CDR3 reads CASSLGGEYTEAFF. The CDR3 bases are TGTGCCAGCAGCTTGGGGGGGGAATACACTGAAGCTTTCTTT.

This clone was counted only a few times. The chain recombines TRBV4-3 with TRBJ2-3; 8 bases line up with TRBD1. The length of the CDR3 is 15 residues. Germline V gene sequence: CDR1 LGHNA, CDR2 YSLEER. V was pared by 0 bases and J by 5 bases, with 4 bases of the junction left unmatched. CDR3 bases: TGCGCCAGCAGCCAAGACAGGGGGCAGGGAGATACGCAGTATTTT. Translating gives CASSQDRGQGDTQYF.

This clone occurred a few times. The J gene is TRBJ1-1, the V gene TRBV30; a weak D match, TRBD1 (5 bases). In germline, CDR1 is GTSNPN, CDR2 SVGIG (reference sequence). Trimming left V 8 bases short and J 7 bases short, with 11 bases between. The CDR3 sequence is 10 residues long. The CDR3 sequence: CAGLQVEAFF. The CDR3 coding sequence is TGTGCCGGCTTACAGGTTGAAGCTTTCTTT.

This chain connects TRBV5-1 to TRBJ1-2, with D maybe TRBD1 (5 bases). The ends were cut back, 4 bases at V and 2 bases at J, with 21 bases in the middle. Germline V gene data show CDR1 as SGHRS and CDR2 as YFSETQ. This CDR3 contains 17 residues. Here the CDR3 DNA reads TGCGCCAGCAGCCAGGACACCGTAGGGTACGAAAACTATGGCTACACCTTC. Its translation is CASSQDTVGYENYGYTF.

The DNA for the CDR3 is TGTGCCAGCAGCAAAGGTCCTAGCGGCTACGAGCAGTACTTC. Translated, it gives CASSKGPSGYEQYF. This sequence joins TRBV21-1 and TRBJ2-7; the table gives TRBD2 as D, unverified against the DNA. TRBV21-1 is listed as a pseudogene. This CDR3 spans 14 amino acids.

This clone has a handful of counts. This rearrangement joins TRBV7-2 to TRBJ2-3; possible D gene TRBD2, 6 bases. Trimming shortened V by 5 bases and J by 3 bases, and 15 bases separated the two germline ends. The CDR3 runs to 15 residues. The V gene's germline CDR1 is SGHTA and CDR2 FQGNSA. The CDR3 spells CASSTRRGRTDTQYF. The CDR3 bases are TGTGCCAGCAGCACCCGGAGAGGGAGGACAGATACGCAGTATTTT.

This chain's CDR3 is CASGEANEKLFF. CDR3 sequence (DNA): TGTGCCAGCGGCGAGGCTAATGAAAAACTGTTTTTT. The rearrangement uses TRBV28 and TRBJ1-4; the D is unclear. The CDR3 runs 12 residues. The germline CDR1 and CDR2 sequences are MDHEN and SYDVKM. Deletions cut 8 bases from V and 3 bases from J, with 7 bases between.

This clone has only a few counts. CDR3 nucleotides: TGCAGCGTACTGCGGGGGATGGCCACTGAAGCTTTCTTT. Its translation: CSVLRGMATEAFF. The rearrangement joins TRBV29-1 to TRBJ1-1; a weak D match, TRBD1 (5 bases). Trimming took off 6 bases at V and 4 bases at J, with 15 bases between the two ends. CDR3 size: 13 residues. Germline-derived CDR1 and CDR2 are SQVTM and ANQGSEA.